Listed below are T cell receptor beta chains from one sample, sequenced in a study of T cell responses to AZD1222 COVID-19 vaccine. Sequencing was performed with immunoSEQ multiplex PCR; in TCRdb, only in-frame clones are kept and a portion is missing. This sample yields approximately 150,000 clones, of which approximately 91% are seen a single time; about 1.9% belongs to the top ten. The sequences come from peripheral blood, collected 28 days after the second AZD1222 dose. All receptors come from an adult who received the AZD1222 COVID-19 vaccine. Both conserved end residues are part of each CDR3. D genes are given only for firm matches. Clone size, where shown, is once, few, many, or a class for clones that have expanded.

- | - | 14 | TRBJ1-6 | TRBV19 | TGTGCCAGCGAACAAGGATCCTATAATTCACCCCTCCACTTT | CASEQGSYNSPLHF
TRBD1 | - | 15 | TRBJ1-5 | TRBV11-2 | TGTGCCAGCAGCCCCGGGGCAGGGGGAAATCAGCCCCAGCATTTT | CASSPGAGGNQPQHF
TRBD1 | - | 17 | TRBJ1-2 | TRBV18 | TGTGCCAGCTCACCGGACAGGGAAATAATCGGTGACTATGGCTACACCTTC | CASSPDREIIGDYGYTF
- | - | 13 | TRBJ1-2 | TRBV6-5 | TGTGCCAGCAGTTACTCCCAAGGCTATGGCTACACCTTC | CASSYSQGYGYTF
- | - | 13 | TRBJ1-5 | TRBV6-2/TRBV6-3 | TGTGCCAGCAGCCCGGACCTAAATCAGCCCCAGCATTTT | CASSPDLNQPQHF
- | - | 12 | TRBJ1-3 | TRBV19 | TGTGCCAGTCGAACCTATGGAAACACCATATATTTT | CASRTYGNTIYF
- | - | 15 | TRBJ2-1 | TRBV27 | TGTGCCAGCAGTCCGACGGTTAGCTCCTACAATGAGCAGTTCTTC | CASSPTVSSYNEQFF
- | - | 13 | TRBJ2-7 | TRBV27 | TGTGCCACCTGGGACTCGGCGTACTACGAGCAGTACTTC | CATWDSAYYEQYF
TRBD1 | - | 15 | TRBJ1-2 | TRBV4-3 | TGCGCCAGCAGCCAGAGGACAGGGACTAACTATGGCTACACCTTC | CASSQRTGTNYGYTF
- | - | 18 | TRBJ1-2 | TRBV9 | TGTGCCAGCAGCGTAGCCCTCTGGCCACCCAAGGGGTTCAATGGCTACACCTTC | CASSVALWPPKGFNGYTF
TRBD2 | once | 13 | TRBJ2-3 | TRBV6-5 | TGTGCCATCGTAGCGGGGGGGACAGATACGCAGTATTTT | CAIVAGGTDTQYF
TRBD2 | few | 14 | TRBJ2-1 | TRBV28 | TGTGCCAGCATAAATAGCGGGAGTTACAATGAGCAGTTCTTC | CASINSGSYNEQFF
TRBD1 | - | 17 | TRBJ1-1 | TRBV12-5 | TGTGCTAGTGGTTCCCTGGACAGGGGAGGTTTGGGCACTGAAGCTTTCTTT | CASGSLDRGGLGTEAFF
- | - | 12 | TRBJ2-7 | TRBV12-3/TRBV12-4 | TGTGCCAGCAGCCCTCAGGGGAACGAGCAGTACTTC | CASSPQGNEQYF
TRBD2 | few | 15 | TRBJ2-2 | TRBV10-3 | TGTGCCACTCGGGGGACTAGCGGGAGAACCGGGGAGCTGTTTTTT | CATRGTSGRTGELFF
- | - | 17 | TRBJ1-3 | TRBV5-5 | TGTGCCAGCAGCTTGGAGGCAGGGGCCAGCTCTGGAAACACCATATATTTT | CASSLEAGASSGNTIYF
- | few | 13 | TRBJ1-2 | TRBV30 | TGTGCCTGGAGTCTGACGGCTGGGTATGGCTACACCTTC | CAWSLTAGYGYTF
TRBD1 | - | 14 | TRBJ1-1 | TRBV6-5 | TGTGCCAGCAGTTTTGGACAGGGGGGAGTAAAGGCTTTCTTT | CASSFGQGGVKAFF
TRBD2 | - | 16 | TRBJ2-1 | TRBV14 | TGTGCCAGCAGCCAGTATCTGACTAGCGCATACAATGAGCAGTTCTTC | CASSQYLTSAYNEQFF
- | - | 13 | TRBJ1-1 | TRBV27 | TGTGCCAGCAGTCCCTATTCAAACACTGAAGCTTTCTTT | CASSPYSNTEAFF
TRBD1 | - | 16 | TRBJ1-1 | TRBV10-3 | TGTGCCATCAGTGGGGGGAGGACAGGTATGAACACTGAAGCTTTCTTT | CAISGGRTGMNTEAFF
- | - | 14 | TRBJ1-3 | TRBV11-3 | TGTGCCAGCAGCCCCGGCGAGGGGGGAAACACCATATATTTT | CASSPGEGGNTIYF
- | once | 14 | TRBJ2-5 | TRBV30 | TGTGCCTGGAGTGTGGGAGCAGGTTCAGAGACCCAGTACTTC | CAWSVGAGSETQYF
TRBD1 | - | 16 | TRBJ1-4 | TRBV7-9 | TGTGCCAGCAGCTTACCCGAGACAGGGGTTAATGAAAAACTGTTTTTT | CASSLPETGVNEKLFF
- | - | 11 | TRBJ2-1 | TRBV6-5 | TGTGCCAGCCAATCCTACAATGAGCAGTTCTTC | CASQSYNEQFF
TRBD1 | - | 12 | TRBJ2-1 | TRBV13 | TGTGCCAGCAGCTACCACAGGGGTGAGCAGTTCTTC | CASSYHRGEQFF
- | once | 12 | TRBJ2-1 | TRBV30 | TGTGCCTGGAGGTCGACTTACAATGAGCAGTTCTTC | CAWRSTYNEQFF
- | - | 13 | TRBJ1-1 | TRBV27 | TGTGCCAGCAGTTTATCGTACCGGGGTGAAGCTTTCTTT | CASSLSYRGEAFF
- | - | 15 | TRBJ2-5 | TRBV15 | TGTGCCACCAGCAGAGTTTCCGAGCCCCAAGAGACCCAGTACTTC | CATSRVSEPQETQYF
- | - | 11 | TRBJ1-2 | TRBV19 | TGTGCCAGTAGCCTCCGGGCGGGCTACACCTTC | CASSLRAGYTF
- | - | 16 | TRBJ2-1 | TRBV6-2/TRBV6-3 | TGTGCCAGCAGTTACAGGGCGGTAGGCTCCTACAATGAGCAGTTCTTC | CASSYRAVGSYNEQFF
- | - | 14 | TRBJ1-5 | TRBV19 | TGTGCCAGTAGTCCTGCAGGGAGCAATCAGCCCCAGCATTTT | CASSPAGSNQPQHF
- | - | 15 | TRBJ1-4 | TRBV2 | TGTGCCAGCAGTGAAGGCGAGGCAACTAATGAAAAACTGTTTTTT | CASSEGEATNEKLFF
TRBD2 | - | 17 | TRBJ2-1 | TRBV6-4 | TGTGCCAGCAGTGACTCCCGGACTAGCGGGAGGGCCCATGAGCAGTTCTTC | CASSDSRTSGRAHEQFF
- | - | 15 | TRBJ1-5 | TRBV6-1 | TGTGCCAGCAGTGATGTGGGGGGTAGCAATCAGCCCCAGCATTTT | CASSDVGGSNQPQHF
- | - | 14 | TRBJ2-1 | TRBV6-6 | TGTGCCAGCAGTTACCCCGAACAGACGAATGAGCAGTTCTTC | CASSYPEQTNEQFF
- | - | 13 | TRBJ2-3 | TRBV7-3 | TGTGCCAGCAGTTCCTCCTGGTCGGATACGCAGTATTTT | CASSSSWSDTQYF
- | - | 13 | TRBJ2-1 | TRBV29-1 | TGCAGCGCGCAACGGGACTCTTCCAATGAGCAGTTCTTC | CSAQRDSSNEQFF
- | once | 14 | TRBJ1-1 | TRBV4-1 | TGCGCCAGCAGCCAAGAGATTCTGGACACTGAAGCTTTCTTT | CASSQEILDTEAFF
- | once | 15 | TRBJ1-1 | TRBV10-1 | TGCGCCAGCAGTGAGTCCGGGGCACGAGGGACTGAAGCTTTCTTT | CASSESGARGTEAFF
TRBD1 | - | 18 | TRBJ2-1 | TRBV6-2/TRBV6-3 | TGTGCCAGCAGGCCTGGGACAGGGGGCTTCATCTCCTACAATGAGCAGTTCTTC | CASRPGTGGFISYNEQFF
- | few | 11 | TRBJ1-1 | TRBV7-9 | TGTGCCAGCAGCTTAGCAGGGGAAGCTTTCTTT | CASSLAGEAFF
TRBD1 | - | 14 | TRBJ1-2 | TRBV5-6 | TGTGCCAGCAGCTTCAGGGGGGCGGACTATGGCTACACCTTC | CASSFRGADYGYTF